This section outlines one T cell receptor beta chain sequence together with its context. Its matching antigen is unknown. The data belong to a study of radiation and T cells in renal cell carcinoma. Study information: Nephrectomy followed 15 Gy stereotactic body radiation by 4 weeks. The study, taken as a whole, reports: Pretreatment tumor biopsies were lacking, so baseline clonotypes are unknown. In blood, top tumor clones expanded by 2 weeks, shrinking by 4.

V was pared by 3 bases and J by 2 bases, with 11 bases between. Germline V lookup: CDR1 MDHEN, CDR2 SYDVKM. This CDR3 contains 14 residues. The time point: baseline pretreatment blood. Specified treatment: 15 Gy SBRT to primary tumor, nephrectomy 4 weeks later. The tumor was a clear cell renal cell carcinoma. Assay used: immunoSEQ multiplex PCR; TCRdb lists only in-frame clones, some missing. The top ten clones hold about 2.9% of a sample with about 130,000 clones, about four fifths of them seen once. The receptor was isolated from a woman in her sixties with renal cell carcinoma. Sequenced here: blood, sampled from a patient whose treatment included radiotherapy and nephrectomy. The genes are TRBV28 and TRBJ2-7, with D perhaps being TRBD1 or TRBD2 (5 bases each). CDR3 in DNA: TGTGCCAGCAGTTTTATGACAGCGGCCTACGAGCAGTACTTC. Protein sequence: CASSFMTAAYEQYF.